A single sample gave rise to the 30 T cell receptor beta chains below, sequenced in a study of blood T cell repertoires in COVID-19. Assay: immunoSEQ multiplex PCR; the TCRdb copy retains only in-frame clones and omits some. The sample shows more than 85,000 clones, 85% to 95% of them seen only once. Sequencing used peripheral blood. The source of these receptors is a man aged 55-75 years with acute or convalescent COVID-19.

This clone was found once. The genes are TRBV6-6 and TRBJ2-4; possible D gene TRBD2, 6 bases. Germline values: CDR1 MNHNY, CDR2 SVGAGI (reference sequence). V was cut by 6 bases and J by 9 bases, with 12 bases left in between. CDR3 length: 12 residues. The CDR3 is CASRGMEGIQYF. For the CDR3, the DNA is TGTGCCAGCAGGGGAATGGAGGGCATTCAGTACTTC.

In the case of this clone: At one of its ends the junction is not consistent with the germline gene, which may arise from a read error. J is TRBJ2-7 and V is TRBV18, with 7 nucleotides matching TRBD1. The CDR3 contains 15 residues. Germline V CDR1 and CDR2: KGHSH, LQKENI. The CDR3 reads CASSPPWDRPYEQYF. The CDR3 DNA sequence: TGTGCCAGCTCTCCACCCTGGGACAGACCCTACGAGCAGTACTTC.

The CDR3 protein is CASSPRGANEKLFF. The CDR3 DNA sequence: TGTGCCAGCTCACCCAGGGGAGCGAATGAAAAACTGTTTTTT. The chain couples TRBV18 to TRBJ1-4; possible D gene TRBD1, 6 bases. Germline V lookup: CDR1 KGHSH, CDR2 LQKENI. The CDR3 is 14 amino acids. V lost 3 bases and J 5 bases, leaving 10 bases between the germline ends.

The chain joins TRBV29-1 to TRBJ1-2; perhaps TRBD1 as D (6 bases). The CDR3 totals 13 residues. Trimming left V 4 bases short and J 3 bases short, with 12 bases between. In germline, CDR1 is SQVTM, CDR2 ANQGSEA. Here the CDR3 reads CSVAGGADYGYTF. The CDR3 coding sequence is TGCAGCGTTGCGGGGGGCGCGGACTATGGCTACACCTTC.

V and J are TRBV4-1 and TRBJ1-2; D might be TRBD1 (6 bases). V lost 0 bases, J lost 8 bases, and 10 bases lay in between. Germline V gene data show CDR1 as MGHRA and CDR2 as YSYEKL. The CDR3 has 13 residues. This CDR3 reads CASSQDRQAGYTF. In DNA, the CDR3 is TGCGCCAGCAGCCAAGACCGACAGGCGGGCTACACCTTC.

The chain is built from TRBV4-3 and TRBJ2-1; TRBD2 is a possible D gene (6 bases). V was cut by 0 bases and J by 4 bases, with 16 bases left in between. This CDR3 contains 17 residues. In germline, CDR1 is LGHNA, CDR2 YSLEER. The CDR3 is CASSQDGGLGIYNEQFF. The CDR3 DNA reads as TGCGCCAGCAGCCAAGATGGGGGACTTGGGATTTACAATGAGCAGTTCTTC.

This chain connects TRBV29-1 to TRBJ1-1, with D unclear. Germline V gives CDR1 SQVTM, CDR2 ANQGSEA. The ends were cut back, 8 bases at V and 5 bases at J, with 15 bases in the middle. CDR3 length: 12 residues. This CDR3 reads CSIFVQQTEAFF. The DNA of the CDR3 is TGCAGCATCTTTGTACAGCAAACTGAAGCTTTCTTT. The entire variable domain, with the rest obtained from reference TRBV29-1 and TRBJ1-1, is as follows: SAVISQKPSRDICQRGTSLTIQCQVDSQVTMMFWYRQQPGQSLTLIATANQGSEATYESGFVIDKFPISRPNLTFSTLTVSNMSPEDSSIYLCSIFVQQTEAFFGQGTRLTVV.

The chain is built from TRBV30 and TRBJ1-5, with a tentative D call TRBD1 (6 bases). Germline CDR1 reads GTSNPN; CDR2 reads SVGIG (reference sequence). The CDR3 contains 12 residues. V was clipped by 0 bases and J by 9 bases, with 9 bases between them. The CDR3 DNA reads TGTGCCTGGAGTGTAGGGGGGGGGCCCCAGCATTTT. Protein sequence: CAWSVGGGPQHF.

The chain has TRBV13 and TRBJ2-3; 8 bases fit TRBD2. Germline V CDR1 and CDR2: PRHDT, FYEKMQ (reference sequence). CDR3 length: 19 amino acids. Losses at the gene ends were 4 bases for V and 0 bases for J; bases not matched to a gene: 15. CDR3 in DNA: TGTGCCAGCAGCTCCCGCGCCGGGTCGACTAGCGTTAGCACAGATACGCAGTATTTT. This sequence encodes CASSSRAGSTSVSTDTQYF.

V is TRBV6-2 or TRBV6-3 and J is TRBJ2-7, with 7 positions matching TRBD2. The germline V gene encodes CDR1 MNHEY and CDR2 SVGEGT. Unmatched junction bases numbered 4, after V lost 3 bases and J lost 2 bases. This CDR3 has 14 residues. The CDR3 reads CASSYREVTYEQYF. The CDR3 region has the DNA TGTGCCAGCAGTTATCGGGAGGTTACCTACGAGCAGTACTTC.

The gene calls are TRBV10-1 and TRBJ1-1, with a tentative D call TRBD1 (5 bases). V was shortened by 0 bases and J by 6 bases, with 20 bases between the two germline ends. Germline CDR1 reads WNHNN; CDR2 reads SYGVQD (reference sequence). The CDR3 loop spans 17 amino acids. In nucleotides, the CDR3 is TGCGCCAGCAGTGAGTCGCGGGACGGCCCTTTAGAGGCTGAAGCTTTCTTT. As protein: CASSESRDGPLEAEAFF.

V is TRBV2 and J is TRBJ1-5; possibly TRBD1 for D (5 bases). The CDR3 is made up of 12 amino acids. The germline CDR1 and CDR2 sequences are SNHLY and FYNNEI. Trimming took off 9 bases at V and 4 bases at J, with 10 bases between the two ends. In DNA, the CDR3 is TGTGCCAGTGGGGAGGGGAATCAGCCCCAGCATTTT. As protein: CASGEGNQPQHF.

The chain carries TRBV9 and TRBJ1-1; D is possibly TRBD1 (5 bases). V was cut by 3 bases and J by 0 bases, with 9 bases left in between. This CDR3 is built from 14 residues. In germline, CDR1 is SGDLS, CDR2 YYNGEE. This CDR3 reads CASSASTVNTEAFF. In DNA form, the CDR3 reads TGTGCCAGCAGCGCCTCGACAGTGAACACTGAAGCTTTCTTT.

The V and J genes are TRBV9 and TRBJ2-7; 10 bases align to TRBD1. The trim removed 4 bases at V and 2 bases at J, leaving 6 bases unmatched. The CDR3 has 15 amino acids. Germline V gene sequence: CDR1 SGDLS, CDR2 YYNGEE. The CDR3 sequence is CASSPSGTGAYEQYF. In DNA, the CDR3 is TGTGCCAGCAGCCCATCCGGGACAGGGGCCTACGAGCAGTACTTC.

The chain employs TRBV24-1 and TRBJ1-5; the match to TRBD1 covers 9 bases. This CDR3 contains 20 residues. From germline, CDR1 is KGHDR and CDR2 SFDVKD. With V trimmed by 6 bases and J by 1 base, 18 bases remained unmatched. CDR3 residues: CATSKPTGTGRVWSNQPQHF. The DNA for the CDR3 is TGTGCCACCAGTAAACCTACCGGGACAGGGAGGGTGTGGAGCAATCAGCCCCAGCATTTT.

This rearrangement joins TRBV19 to TRBJ1-5; D not certain. Germline V gene lookup returns CDR1 LNHDA and CDR2 SQIVND (reference sequence). Trimming removed 3 bases at V and 0 bases at J, with 15 bases between. There are 17 residues in the CDR3. CDR3 loop: CASSIGSGAYSNQPQHF. Written as DNA, the CDR3 is TGTGCCAGTAGTATCGGCTCAGGCGCATATAGCAATCAGCCCCAGCATTTT.

V gene TRBV28 combines with J gene TRBJ1-2; TRBD1 is a possible D gene (5 bases). CDR3 length equals 16 residues. V gave up 2 bases and J gave up 1 base, with 14 bases separating them. Germline V gene data show CDR1 as MDHEN and CDR2 as SYDVKM. The CDR3 spells CASSLARAVVNYGYTF. The CDR3 DNA is TGTGCCAGCAGTTTAGCCAGGGCAGTGGTTAACTATGGCTACACCTTC.

The DNA for the CDR3 is TGTGCCAGTAGGGGGGACAGGCCCAGCAATCAGCCCCAGCATTTT. Residues: CASRGDRPSNQPQHF. The chain has TRBV19 and TRBJ1-5, with 8 bases that match TRBD1. The CDR3 runs to 15 residues. Germline assignment: CDR1 LNHDA and CDR2 SQIVND (reference sequence). J lost 1 base, V lost 6 bases, and 5 bases had no gene match.

The CDR3: CASGSGLAGSTGELFF. In nucleotides, the CDR3 is TGTGCTAGTGGTTCGGGACTAGCGGGGTCCACCGGGGAGCTGTTTTTT. V gene TRBV12-5 combines with J gene TRBJ2-2; 13 nucleotides align to TRBD2. V trimming: 4 bases; J trimming: 4 bases; junction bases outside the gene matches: 3. Germline CDR1 is LGHNT and CDR2 is FRNRAP. CDR3 size: 16 residues. Drawing the rest from reference TRBV12-5 and TRBJ2-2, the complete variable domain is DARVTQTPRHKVTEMGQEVTMRCQPILGHNTVFWYRQTMMQGLELLAYFRNRAPLDDSGMPKDRFSAEMPDATLATLKIQPSEPRDSAVYFCASGSGLAGSTGELFFGEGSRLTVL.

The chain carries TRBV7-9 and TRBJ1-1; TRBD1 is a possible D gene (5 bases). V was pared by 5 bases and J by 1 base, with 8 bases between. The CDR3 runs 13 residues. The V gene's germline CDR1 is SEHNR and CDR2 FQNEAQ (reference sequence). The CDR3 reads CASSEGENTEAFF. Written as DNA, the CDR3 is TGTGCCAGCAGCGAAGGGGAGAACACTGAAGCTTTCTTT.

J is TRBJ1-5 and V is TRBV3-1 (or the pseudogene TRBV3-2), with 7 nucleotides matching TRBD1. CDR1 and CDR2 from the germline V gene are LGHDT and YNNKEL (reference sequence). The trim removed 3 bases at V and 9 bases at J, leaving 11 bases unmatched. The CDR3 contains 15 residues. CDR3 bases: TGTGCCAGCAGCCAGACAGGGACCCTAGCAATGCCCCAGCATTTT. This sequence encodes CASSQTGTLAMPQHF.

The gene calls are TRBV11-3 and TRBJ2-1; 8 positions agree with TRBD2. The germline V gene has CDR1 SGHNT and CDR2 YENEEA. The CDR3 runs 15 residues. The junction had 4 bases not matched to a gene; V was cut back by 2 bases and J by 4 bases. The CDR3 DNA reads TGTGCCAGCAGCTTAACTAGCGGTAGGTACAATGAGCAGTTCTTC. Protein: CASSLTSGRYNEQFF.

This rearrangement joins TRBV7-9 to TRBJ1-1, with D tentatively TRBD1 (6 bases). Trimming pared 7 bases from V and 1 base from J, leaving 16 bases between. This CDR3 region has 15 residues. The germline CDR1 and CDR2 sequences are SEHNR and FQNEAQ (reference sequence). The CDR3 region has the DNA TGTGCCAGCACCGAAGCGGGACACAGGAACACTGAAGCTTTCTTT. Amino acid sequence: CASTEAGHRNTEAFF. Looking up the rest from reference TRBV7-9 and TRBJ1-1 gives the full variable domain: DTGVSQNPRHKITKRGQNVTFRCDPISEHNRLYWYRQTLGQGPEFLTYFQNEAQLEKSRLLSDRFSAERPKGSFSTLEIQRTEQGDSAMYLCASTEAGHRNTEAFFGQGTRLTVV.

Only one count was recorded for this clone. This chain connects TRBV11-3 to TRBJ2-2; TRBD1 might be the D (6 bases). V dropped 5 bases and J dropped 0 bases, with 13 bases sitting between them. Germline-derived CDR1 and CDR2 are SGHNT and YENEEA. The CDR3 runs 16 residues. The CDR3 DNA reads as TGTGCCAGCAGCACAAGACAGGTTCCGAACACCGGGGAGCTGTTTTTT. Translation gives CASSTRQVPNTGELFF.

The chain recombines TRBV19 with TRBJ1-1; no clear D. With 7 bases removed from V and 0 bases from J, the gap between germline ends came to 9 bases. The CDR3 extends over 13 amino acids. Germline values: CDR1 LNHDA, CDR2 SQIVND (reference sequence). For the CDR3, the DNA is TGTGCCAGTACCCCCTTAATGAACACTGAAGCTTTCTTT. Translated, it gives CASTPLMNTEAFF.

The V gene is TRBV5-1, the J gene TRBJ2-2; TRBD1 matches 7 bases. Per the germline V gene, CDR1 is SGHRS and CDR2 is YFSETQ. V lost 5 bases, J lost 1 base, and 5 bases stayed unmatched. The length of the CDR3 is 15 residues. CDR3 sequence (DNA): TGCGCCAGCAGTCCCGGGACAGTGAACACCGGGGAGCTGTTTTTT. Translated: CASSPGTVNTGELFF.

DNA for the CDR3: TGTGCCAGCAGCTTAGGACAGGTTGAAGCTTTCTTT. The encoded protein is CASSLGQVEAFF. V and J are TRBV7-9 and TRBJ1-1, with a tentative D call TRBD1 (6 bases). V lost 1 base and J 7 bases, leaving 7 bases between the germline ends. This CDR3 is 12 amino acids long. CDR1 SEHNR and CDR2 FQNEAQ come from the germline V gene (reference sequence).

V and J are TRBV7-3 and TRBJ2-5; D is unclear. CDR1 and CDR2 (germline): SGHTA, FQGTGA. Trimming pared 2 bases from V and 2 bases from J, leaving 6 bases between. The CDR3 is 13 amino acids. The CDR3 spells CASSLARQETQYF. CDR3 nucleotides: TGTGCCAGCAGCTTAGCACGGCAAGAGACCCAGTACTTC.

V gene TRBV19 combines with J gene TRBJ2-7; a weak D match, TRBD1 (6 bases). Germline values: CDR1 LNHDA, CDR2 SQIVND (reference sequence). V dropped 10 bases and J dropped 0 bases, with 16 bases sitting between them. This CDR3 is 14 amino acids long. CDR3 DNA sequence: TGTGCCACCGCGAGCCGGGACAACTCCTACGAGCAGTACTTC. Amino acids: CATASRDNSYEQYF.

The rearrangement joins TRBV5-8 to TRBJ1-5; 9 positions agree with TRBD1. This CDR3 is built from 15 residues. Germline values: CDR1 SGHTS, CDR2 YDEGEE. The V gene end was trimmed by 4 bases and the J gene end by 6 bases; junction bases not matched to a gene: 8. As DNA, the CDR3 is TGTGCCAGCAGCAGGGACAGGGAAGGGGGTCAGCCCCAGCATTTT. Encoded protein: CASSRDREGGQPQHF.